This record looks at one T cell receptor (beta chain) sequence and its context. Its antigen is still unknown. The data are from a study of blood T cells in healthy people across ages. Next came a second PCR, run for roughly 6 to 11 cycles, which used a sample-barcoded 5' primer along with a J-beta primer mix. Each cDNA was tagged by a template-switch adaptor containing 12 random nucleotides. Each CDR3 protein is one row after TCRdb ran MiXCR on the 5' RACE reads. The data contain 850,000 to 1,300,000 distinct CDR3 sequences, less than 50% of them singletons. Study-level findings and limits: Naive T cell percentage by flow cytometry tracked strongly with beta diversity.

The germline V gene encodes CDR1 MDHEN and CDR2 SYDVKM. J was trimmed by 4 bases and V by 5 bases; bases with no gene match: 6. CDR3 length equals 17 residues. Input material: blood. This sequence originates from a woman aged 55 to 70 in good health. The chain combines TRBV28 with TRBJ2-6; TRBD2 agrees at 12 bases. CDR3 amino acids: CASSHLAGGLGANVLTF. The CDR3 DNA reads TGTGCCAGCAGTCACCTAGCGGGAGGGCTCGGGGCCAACGTCCTGACTTTC.